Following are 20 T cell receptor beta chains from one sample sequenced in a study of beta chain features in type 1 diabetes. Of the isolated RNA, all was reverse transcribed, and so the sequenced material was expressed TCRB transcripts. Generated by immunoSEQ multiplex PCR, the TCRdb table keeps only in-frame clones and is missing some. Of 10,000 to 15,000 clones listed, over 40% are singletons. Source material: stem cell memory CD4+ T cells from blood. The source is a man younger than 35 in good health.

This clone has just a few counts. CDR3 sequence (DNA): TGTGCCAGCAGTCAAACTTACAGGAACGGCAGGTCCTACGAGCAGTACTTC. Its protein product is CASSQTYRNGRSYEQYF. This chain uses TRBV27 with TRBJ2-7; D may be TRBD1 (5 bases). Trimming took off 5 bases at V and 1 base at J, with 21 bases between the two ends. The germline V gene encodes CDR1 MNHEY and CDR2 SMNVEV (reference sequence). This CDR3 has 17 residues.

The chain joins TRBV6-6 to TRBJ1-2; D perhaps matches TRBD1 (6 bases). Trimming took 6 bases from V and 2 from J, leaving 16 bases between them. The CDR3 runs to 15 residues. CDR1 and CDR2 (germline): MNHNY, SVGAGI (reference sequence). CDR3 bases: TGTGCCAGCAGAGAGACAGGCGCCTTGAACTATGGCTACACCTTC. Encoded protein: CASRETGALNYGYTF.

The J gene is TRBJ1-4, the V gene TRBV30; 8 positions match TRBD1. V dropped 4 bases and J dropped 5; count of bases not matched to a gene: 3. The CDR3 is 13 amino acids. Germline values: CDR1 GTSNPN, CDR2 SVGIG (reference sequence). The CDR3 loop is CAWNRQGNEKLFF. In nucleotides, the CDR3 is TGTGCCTGGAACCGACAGGGGAATGAAAAACTGTTTTTT. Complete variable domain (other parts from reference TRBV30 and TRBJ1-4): SQTIHQWPATLVQPVGSPLSLECTVEGTSNPNLYWYRQAAGRGLQLLFYSVGIGQISSEVPQNLSASRPQDRQFILSSKKLLLSDSGFYLCAWNRQGNEKLFFGSGTQLSVL.

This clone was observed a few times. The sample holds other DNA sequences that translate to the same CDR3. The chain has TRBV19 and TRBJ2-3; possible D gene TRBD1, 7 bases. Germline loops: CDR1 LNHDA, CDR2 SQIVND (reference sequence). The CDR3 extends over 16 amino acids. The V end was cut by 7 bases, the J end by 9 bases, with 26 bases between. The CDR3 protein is CASTPRGQPSHDTQYF. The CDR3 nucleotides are TGTGCCAGTACCCCGCGGGGACAGCCGTCACATGACACGCAGTATTTT. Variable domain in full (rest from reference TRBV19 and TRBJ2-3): DGGITQSPKYLFRKEGQNVTLSCEQNLNHDAMYWYRQDPGQGLRLIYYSQIVNDFQKGDIAEGYSVSREKKESFPLTVTSAQKNPTAFYLCASTPRGQPSHDTQYFGPGTRLTVL.

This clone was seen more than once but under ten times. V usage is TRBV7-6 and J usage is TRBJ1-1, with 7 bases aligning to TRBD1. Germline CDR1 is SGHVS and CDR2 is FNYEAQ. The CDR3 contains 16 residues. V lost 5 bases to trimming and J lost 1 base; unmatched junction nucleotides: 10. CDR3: CASSIRQGHGNTEAFF. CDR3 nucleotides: TGTGCCAGCAGCATCCGACAGGGACATGGGAACACTGAAGCTTTCTTT.

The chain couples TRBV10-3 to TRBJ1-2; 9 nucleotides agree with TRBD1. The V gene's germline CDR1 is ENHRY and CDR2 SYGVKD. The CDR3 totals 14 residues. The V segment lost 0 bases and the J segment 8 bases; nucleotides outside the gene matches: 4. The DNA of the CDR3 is TGTGCCATCAGTGAGTCGTGGACAGGGGACGGCTACACCTTC. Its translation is CAISESWTGDGYTF.

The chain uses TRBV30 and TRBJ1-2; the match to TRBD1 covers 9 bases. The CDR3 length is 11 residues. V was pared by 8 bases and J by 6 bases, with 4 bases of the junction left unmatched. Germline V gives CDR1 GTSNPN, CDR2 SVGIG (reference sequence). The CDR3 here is CAAGQGDGYTF. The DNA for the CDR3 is TGTGCCGCGGGACAGGGAGATGGCTACACCTTC. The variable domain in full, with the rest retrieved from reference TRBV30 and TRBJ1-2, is SQTIHQWPATLVQPVGSPLSLECTVEGTSNPNLYWYRQAAGRGLQLLFYSVGIGQISSEVPQNLSASRPQDRQFILSSKKLLLSDSGFYLCAAGQGDGYTFGSGTRLTVV.

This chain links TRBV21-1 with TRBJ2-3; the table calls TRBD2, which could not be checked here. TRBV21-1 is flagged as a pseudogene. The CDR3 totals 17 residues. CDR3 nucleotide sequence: TGTGCCAGCAGCACACGCGGTAGCGGGGGGGGCACAGATACGCAGTATTTT. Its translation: CASSTRGSGGGTDTQYF.

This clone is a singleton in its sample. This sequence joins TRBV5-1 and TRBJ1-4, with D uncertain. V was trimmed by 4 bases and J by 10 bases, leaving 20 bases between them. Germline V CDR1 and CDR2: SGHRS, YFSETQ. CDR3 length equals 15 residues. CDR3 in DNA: TGCGCCAGCAGCCCGTTAAGCGGGTCCGAAGGAAAACTGTTTTTT. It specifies CASSPLSGSEGKLFF.

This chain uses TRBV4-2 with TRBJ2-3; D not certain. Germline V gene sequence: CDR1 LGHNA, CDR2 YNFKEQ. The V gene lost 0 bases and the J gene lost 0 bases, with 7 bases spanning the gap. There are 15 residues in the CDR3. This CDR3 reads CASSQEASSTDTQYF. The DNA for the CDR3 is TGTGCCAGCAGCCAAGAGGCATCTAGCACAGATACGCAGTATTTT.

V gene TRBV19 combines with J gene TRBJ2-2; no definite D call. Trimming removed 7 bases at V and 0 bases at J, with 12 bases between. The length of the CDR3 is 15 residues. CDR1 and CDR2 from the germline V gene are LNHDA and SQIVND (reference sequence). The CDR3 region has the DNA TGTGCCAGTATCATCGGTACGGCGAACACCGGGGAGCTGTTTTTT. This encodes CASIIGTANTGELFF.

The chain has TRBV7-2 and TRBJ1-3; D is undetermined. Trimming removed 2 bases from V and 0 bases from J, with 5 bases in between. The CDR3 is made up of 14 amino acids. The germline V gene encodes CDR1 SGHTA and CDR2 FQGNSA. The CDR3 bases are TGTGCCAGCAGCTTATATTTCTCTGGAAACACCATATATTTT. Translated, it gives CASSLYFSGNTIYF.

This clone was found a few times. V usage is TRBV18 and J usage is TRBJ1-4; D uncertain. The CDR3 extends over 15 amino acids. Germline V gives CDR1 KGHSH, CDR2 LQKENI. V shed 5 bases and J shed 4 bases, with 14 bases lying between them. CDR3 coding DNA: TGTGCCAGCTCAACGAACCAGATACGTAATGAAAAACTGTTTTTT. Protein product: CASSTNQIRNEKLFF.

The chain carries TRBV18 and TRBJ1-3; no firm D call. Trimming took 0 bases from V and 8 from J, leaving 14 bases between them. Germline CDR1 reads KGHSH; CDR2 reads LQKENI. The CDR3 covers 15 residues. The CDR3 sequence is CASSPPGEYADTIYF. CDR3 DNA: TGTGCCAGCTCACCACCCGGGGAATACGCAGACACCATATATTTT.

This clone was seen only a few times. CDR3 in DNA: TGTGCCAGCAGCCCAATTACGGGACAGGGTACCTATGGCTACACCTTC. Translating gives CASSPITGQGTYGYTF. This rearrangement joins TRBV7-9 to TRBJ1-2; the match to TRBD1 covers 9 bases. Germline CDR1 is SEHNR and CDR2 is FQNEAQ (reference sequence). V trimming: 5 bases; J trimming: 4 bases; junction bases outside the gene matches: 11. The CDR3 runs 16 residues. The whole variable domain, remainder taken from reference TRBV7-9 and TRBJ1-2, is DTGVSQNPRHKITKRGQNVTFRCDPISEHNRLYWYRQTLGQGPEFLTYFQNEAQLEKSRLLSDRFSAERPKGSFSTLEIQRTEQGDSAMYLCASSPITGQGTYGYTFGSGTRLTVV.

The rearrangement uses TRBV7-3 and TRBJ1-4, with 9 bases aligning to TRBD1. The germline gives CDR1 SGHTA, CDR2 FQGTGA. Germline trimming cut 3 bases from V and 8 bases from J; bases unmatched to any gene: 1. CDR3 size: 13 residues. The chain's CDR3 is CASSLTGGEKLFF. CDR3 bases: TGTGCCAGCAGCTTGACAGGGGGAGAAAAACTGTTTTTT.

The CDR3 here is CASSLVGASNQPQHF. For the CDR3, the DNA is TGCGCCAGCAGCTTGGTGGGGGCTAGCAATCAGCCCCAGCATTTT. The gene calls are TRBV5-1 and TRBJ1-5; D might be TRBD1 (6 bases). The CDR3 consists of 15 residues. The germline V gene has CDR1 SGHRS and CDR2 YFSETQ. V was trimmed by 0 bases and J by 0 bases, leaving 7 bases between them. Supplemented by reference TRBV5-1 and TRBJ1-5, the full variable domain reads KAGVTQTPRYLIKTRGQQVTLSCSPISGHRSVSWYQQTPGQGLQFLFEYFSETQRNKGNFPGRFSGRQFSNSRSEMNVSTLELGDSALYLCASSLVGASNQPQHFGDGTRLSIL.

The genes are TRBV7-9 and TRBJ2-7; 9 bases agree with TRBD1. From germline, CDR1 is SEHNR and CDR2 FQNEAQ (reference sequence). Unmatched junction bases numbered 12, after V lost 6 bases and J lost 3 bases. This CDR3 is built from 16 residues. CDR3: CASSPLGTGSVYEQYF. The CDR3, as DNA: TGTGCCAGCAGTCCACTCGGGACAGGGTCCGTCTACGAGCAGTACTTC.

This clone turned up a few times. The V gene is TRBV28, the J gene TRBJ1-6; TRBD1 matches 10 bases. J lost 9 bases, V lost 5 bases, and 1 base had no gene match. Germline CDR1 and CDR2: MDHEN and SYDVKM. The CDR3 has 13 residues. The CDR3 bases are TGTGCCAGCAGTGGACAGGGGGGTTCACCCCTCCACTTT. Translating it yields CASSGQGGSPLHF.

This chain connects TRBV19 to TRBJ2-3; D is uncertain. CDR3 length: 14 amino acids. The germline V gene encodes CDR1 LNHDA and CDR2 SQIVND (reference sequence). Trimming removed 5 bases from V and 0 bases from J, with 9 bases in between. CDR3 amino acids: CASSPRPSTDTQYF. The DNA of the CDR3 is TGTGCCAGTAGTCCCAGGCCTAGCACAGATACGCAGTATTTT.